The 9 T cell receptor beta chains reported below all come from one sample, sequenced in a study of blood T cell repertoires in COVID-19. The data were produced by immunoSEQ multiplex PCR, yet TCRdb's version contains in-frame clones alone and is incomplete. This repertoire shows around 120,000 clones, 78% found once; its top ten account for approximately 2.5%. Sequencing was done on a sample of peripheral blood. Source of these receptors: a man between 65 and 80 years old with acute or convalescent COVID-19.

This chain joins TRBV9 and TRBJ2-2, with 10 positions matching TRBD2. Germline CDR1 and CDR2: SGDLS and YYNGEE. The V gene end was trimmed by 0 bases and the J gene end by 0 bases; junction bases not matched to a gene: 8. The CDR3 is 19 amino acids. CDR3 loop: CASSVVASGGATNTGELFF. CDR3 DNA sequence: TGTGCCAGCAGCGTAGTGGCTAGCGGGGGAGCAACGAACACCGGGGAGCTGTTTTTT.

J is TRBJ2-3 and V is TRBV19; the D gene is possibly TRBD2 (7 bases). Germline CDR1 reads LNHDA; CDR2 reads SQIVND (reference sequence). The CDR3 has 18 amino acids. V lost 4 bases and J 0 bases, leaving 20 bases between the germline ends. The CDR3 DNA is TGTGCCAGTAGTAGACGCCCGGGGAGGGGGGGTAGCACAGATACGCAGTATTTT. This encodes CASSRRPGRGGSTDTQYF.

The chain links TRBV6-5 to TRBJ2-7, with TRBD2 as a possible D gene (6 bases). The germline gives CDR1 MNHEY, CDR2 SVGAGI. CDR3 length equals 15 residues. Trimming removed 2 bases from V and 7 bases from J, with 18 bases in between. The CDR3 DNA follows: TGTGCCAGCAGTTACGGACGCCAGCTGGGGGGTGAGCAGTACTTC. The encoded protein is CASSYGRQLGGEQYF.

The chain combines TRBV24-1 with TRBJ1-5; weak D call: TRBD1 (6 bases). The CDR3 spans 19 residues. The V end lost 5 bases, the J end lost 0 bases, and 22 bases lay between the germline ends. In germline, CDR1 is KGHDR, CDR2 SFDVKD. The CDR3 reads CATSGLTGYRPVSNQPQHF. CDR3 DNA: TGTGCCACCAGTGGGCTTACAGGGTATCGACCGGTTAGCAATCAGCCCCAGCATTTT.

V gene TRBV18 combines with J gene TRBJ1-1, with 9 nucleotides matching TRBD1. The CDR3 sequence is 15 residues long. Germline lookup yields CDR1 KGHSH and CDR2 LQKENI. Trimming cost V 3 bases and J 5 bases; bases outside gene matches: 7. The CDR3 loop reads CASSPPGQGGTEAFF. The DNA of the CDR3 is TGTGCCAGCTCACCGCCGGGACAGGGAGGAACTGAAGCTTTCTTT.

The J gene is TRBJ1-1, the V gene TRBV7-2; tentatively, D is TRBD1 (6 bases). The CDR3 has 12 amino acids. V lost 5 bases and J lost 10, with 14 bases in between. Germline CDR1 is SGHTA and CDR2 is FQGNSA. The CDR3 nucleotides read TGTGCCAGCAGCAAAAACAGGGAAAGAGCTTTCTTT. Translated: CASSKNRERAFF.

The genes are TRBV4-2 and TRBJ1-5; 7 positions agree with TRBD1. Trimming cost V 4 bases and J 7 bases; bases outside gene matches: 16. Germline V CDR1 and CDR2: LGHNA, YNFKEQ. The CDR3 has 17 amino acids. The CDR3 bases are TGTGCCAGCAGCCCCCAGGGGGGTACAGGGGTTGGGCAGCCCCAGCATTTT. This translates into CASSPQGGTGVGQPQHF.

The chain carries TRBV4-1 and TRBJ1-2; perhaps TRBD1 as D (5 bases). Trimming took 1 base from V and 4 from J, leaving 19 bases between them. The germline CDR1 and CDR2 sequences are MGHRA and YSYEKL. CDR3 length: 17 residues. CDR3 protein: CASSQVRVDLLGYGYTF. The CDR3 DNA follows: TGCGCCAGCAGCCAAGTCAGGGTTGACTTACTTGGCTATGGCTACACCTTC.

This chain connects TRBV11-3 to TRBJ2-3, with D possibly matching TRBD1 (6 bases). The V gene lost 5 bases and the J gene lost 4 bases, with 13 bases spanning the gap. Germline-derived CDR1 and CDR2 are SGHNT and YENEEA. The CDR3 totals 14 residues. The CDR3 DNA follows: TGTGCCAGCAGCGTGACCAGGGGCGCAGATACGCAGTATTTT. Translating gives CASSVTRGADTQYF.